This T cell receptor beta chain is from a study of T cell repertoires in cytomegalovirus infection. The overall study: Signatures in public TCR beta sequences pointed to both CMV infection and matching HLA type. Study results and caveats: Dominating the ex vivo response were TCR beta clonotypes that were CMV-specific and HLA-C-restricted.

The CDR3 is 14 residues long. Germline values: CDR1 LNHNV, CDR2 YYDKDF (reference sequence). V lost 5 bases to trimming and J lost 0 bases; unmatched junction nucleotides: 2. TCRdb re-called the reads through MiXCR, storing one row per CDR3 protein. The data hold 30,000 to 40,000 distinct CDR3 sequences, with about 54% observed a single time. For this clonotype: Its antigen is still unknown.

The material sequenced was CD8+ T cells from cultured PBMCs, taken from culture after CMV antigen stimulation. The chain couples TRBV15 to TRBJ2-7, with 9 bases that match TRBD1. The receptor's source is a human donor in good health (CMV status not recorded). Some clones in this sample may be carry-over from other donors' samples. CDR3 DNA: TGTGCCACCAGCGCGGGACAGGGCTCCTACGAGCAGTACTTC. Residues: CATSAGQGSYEQYF. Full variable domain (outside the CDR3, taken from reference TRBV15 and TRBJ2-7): DAMVIQNPRYQVTQFGKPVTLSCSQTLNHNVMYWYQQKSSQAPKLLFHYYDKDFNNEADTPDNFQSRRPNTSFCFLDIRSPGLGDTAMYLCATSAGQGSYEQYFGPGTRLTVT.